A single sample gave rise to the 30 T cell receptor beta chains below, sequenced in a study of T cell responses to AZD1222 COVID-19 vaccine. Only in-frame clones appear in the TCRdb table, and some are missing; sequencing was by immunoSEQ multiplex PCR. The sample records 130,000 or so clones, under 95% being singletons. The sequenced sample was peripheral blood, obtained on day 0 of AZD1222 vaccination. The origin of the receptors is an adult in good health.

The chain joins TRBV19 to TRBJ1-4; TRBD1 is a possible D gene (5 bases). Trimming left V 11 bases short and J 1 base short, with 20 bases between. The CDR3 spans 16 residues. The germline V gene has CDR1 LNHDA and CDR2 SQIVND (reference sequence). CDR3 bases: TGTGCCGTCAGTGGTCTGGGGCGCGGAACTAATGAAAAACTGTTTTTT. It encodes CAVSGLGRGTNEKLFF.

V is TRBV18 and J is TRBJ2-1; 7 nucleotides agree with TRBD2. The trim removed 3 bases at V and 7 bases at J, leaving 12 bases unmatched. CDR1 KGHSH and CDR2 LQKENI come from the germline V gene. This CDR3 contains 16 residues. The CDR3 DNA follows: TGTGCCAGCTCACCGCCATCCGGGTCCGGGAGGAATGAGCAGTTCTTC. This translates into CASSPPSGSGRNEQFF.

This chain connects TRBV12-3 or TRBV12-4 to TRBJ1-2; 8 bases are a match to TRBD1. The V gene end was trimmed by 6 bases and the J gene end by 10 bases; junction bases not matched to a gene: 10. The CDR3 loop spans 13 amino acids. CDR3 sequence: CASSSLDRGDYTF. CDR3 nucleotide sequence: TGTGCCAGCAGCTCGCTCGACAGGGGAGACTACACCTTC.

The chain recombines TRBV15 with TRBJ1-6; D ambiguous. Germline V gene sequence: CDR1 LNHNV, CDR2 YYDKDF (reference sequence). V shed 0 bases and J shed 7 bases, with 4 bases lying between them. The CDR3 is 13 amino acids. CDR3: CATSREGNSPLHF. CDR3 sequence (DNA): TGTGCCACCAGCAGAGAGGGGAATTCACCCCTCCACTTT.

This clone occurred once. The chain uses TRBV21-1 and TRBJ1-4. TRBV21-1 is a pseudogene. CDR3 length: 16 residues. Here the CDR3 DNA reads TGTGCCAGCAGCAAAGAGGTGGGGAGGGTAGAGGAAAAACTGTTTTTT. Amino acid sequence: CASSKEVGRVEEKLFF.

The chain joins TRBV21-1 to TRBJ1-2. TRBV21-1 is a pseudogene. The CDR3 length is 12 residues. CDR3 in DNA: TGTGCCAGCCACGGTAGACTCTATGGCTACACCTTC. Its translation: CASHGRLYGYTF.

V usage is TRBV6-5 and J usage is TRBJ2-7; TRBD1 agrees at 9 bases. V trimming: 5 bases; J trimming: 2 bases; junction bases outside the gene matches: 4. The V gene's germline CDR1 is MNHEY and CDR2 SVGAGI. The CDR3 covers 14 residues. CDR3 in amino acids: CASSLRTGAYEQYF. The CDR3, as DNA: TGTGCCAGCAGTCTCCGGACAGGGGCCTACGAGCAGTACTTC.

This chain connects TRBV28 to TRBJ1-5, with D possibly being TRBD1 (6 bases). This CDR3 is 12 amino acids long. CDR1 MDHEN and CDR2 SYDVKM come from the germline V gene. The V end was cut by 9 bases, the J end by 7 bases, with 13 bases between. The CDR3 region has the DNA TGTGCCAGTTCAGGGGCTGGGCAGCCCCAGCATTTT. This translates into CASSGAGQPQHF.

This rearrangement joins TRBV15 to TRBJ1-2, with unresolved D. The CDR3 has 16 amino acids. V shed 1 base and J shed 4 bases, with 16 bases lying between them. From germline, CDR1 is LNHNV and CDR2 YYDKDF (reference sequence). DNA for the CDR3: TGTGCCACCAGCAGAGTGGGTGGCATATCCCTCTATGGCTACACCTTC. As protein: CATSRVGGISLYGYTF.

The V call is TRBV6-5, the J call TRBJ2-2; D unclear. Deletions cut 4 bases from V and 4 bases from J, with 7 bases between. Per germline, CDR1 MNHEY and CDR2 SVGAGI. The CDR3 length is 13 residues. CDR3 bases: TGTGCCAGCAGTTCCGGCCTCACCGGGGAGCTGTTTTTT. Residues: CASSSGLTGELFF.

The chain is built from TRBV5-1 and TRBJ1-1; TRBD1 might be the D (6 bases). Germline CDR1 SGHRS, CDR2 YFSETQ. Trimming took off 5 bases at V and 1 base at J, with 12 bases between the two ends. The CDR3 covers 14 residues. CDR3 loop: CASSSRGSNTEAFF. CDR3 in DNA: TGCGCCAGCAGTTCCAGGGGATCGAACACTGAAGCTTTCTTT. The full variable domain, rest sourced from reference TRBV5-1 and TRBJ1-1, is KAGVTQTPRYLIKTRGQQVTLSCSPISGHRSVSWYQQTPGQGLQFLFEYFSETQRNKGNFPGRFSGRQFSNSRSEMNVSTLELGDSALYLCASSSRGSNTEAFFGQGTRLTVV.

The V call is TRBV18, the J call TRBJ2-5; no clear D gene. This CDR3 region has 15 residues. V gave up 1 base and J gave up 2 bases, with 11 bases separating them. Germline lookup yields CDR1 KGHSH and CDR2 LQKENI. The CDR3 DNA reads TGTGCCAGCTCACCACGGTACGGCAGTCAAGAGACCCAGTACTTC. Translation gives CASSPRYGSQETQYF.

This clone showed up just once. The chain combines TRBV28 with TRBJ1-1; D gene ambiguous. The CDR3 has 15 amino acids. The V and J ends lost 2 bases and 1 base respectively, with 11 bases between them. In germline, CDR1 is MDHEN, CDR2 SYDVKM. The CDR3 sequence: CASSLGSMGNTEAFF. CDR3 bases: TGTGCCAGCAGTTTAGGGTCGATGGGGAACACTGAAGCTTTCTTT.

As DNA, the CDR3 is TGTGCCAGCTCACCACCGTATGGGGACGAGCAGTACTTC. Protein: CASSPPYGDEQYF. This sequence joins TRBV18 and TRBJ2-7; D is uncertain. The CDR3 loop spans 13 amino acids. Germline CDR1 reads KGHSH; CDR2 reads LQKENI. The ends were cut back, 0 bases at V and 5 bases at J, with 8 bases in the middle. The full variable domain, rest sourced from reference TRBV18 and TRBJ2-7, is NAGVMQNPRHLVRRRGQEARLRCSPMKGHSHVYWYRQLPEEGLKFMVYLQKENIIDESGMPKERFSAEFPKEGPSILRIQQVVRGDSAAYFCASSPPYGDEQYFGPGTRLTVT.

In its sample, this clone was seen once. The rearrangement joins TRBV7-9 to TRBJ2-7; D is unclear. The CDR3 has 12 amino acids. Trimming took 8 bases from V and 3 from J, leaving 11 bases between them. The germline V gene encodes CDR1 SEHNR and CDR2 FQNEAQ (reference sequence). In DNA form, the CDR3 reads TGTGCCAGCGCGGCCCTTTTCTACGAGCAGTACTTC. The encoded protein is CASAALFYEQYF.

The chain combines TRBV9 with TRBJ2-1; 9 bases map to TRBD2. J was trimmed by 6 bases and V by 7 bases; bases with no gene match: 11. The CDR3 sequence is 15 residues long. The V gene's germline CDR1 is SGDLS and CDR2 YYNGEE. CDR3 in amino acids: CASGFGGGARNEQFF. CDR3 bases: TGTGCCAGCGGATTCGGCGGGGGGGCCCGCAATGAGCAGTTCTTC. The variable domain in full, with the rest retrieved from reference TRBV9 and TRBJ2-1, is DSGVTQTPKHLITATGQRVTLRCSPRSGDLSVYWYQQSLDQGLQFLIQYYNGEERAKGNILERFSAQQFPDLHSELNLSSLELGDSALYFCASGFGGGARNEQFFGPGTRLTVL.

The V gene is TRBV28, the J gene TRBJ2-7; D possibly corresponds to TRBD2 (6 bases). The CDR3 has 14 residues. Trimming took 3 bases from V and 3 from J, leaving 12 bases between them. Germline lookup yields CDR1 MDHEN and CDR2 SYDVKM. In DNA form, the CDR3 reads TGTGCCAGCAGTTTCCCGGGAGAAGACTACGAGCAGTACTTC. Its protein product is CASSFPGEDYEQYF.

CDR3 residues: CASRVTGTYEQYF. The CDR3 DNA sequence: TGTGCCAGCAGGGTGACAGGGACCTACGAGCAGTACTTC. This chain links TRBV12-3 or TRBV12-4 with TRBJ2-7, with TRBD1 identical over 7 bases. With 6 bases clipped from V and 2 bases from J, the junction kept 4 bases outside the gene matches. The CDR3 contains 13 residues.

The chain recombines TRBV10-3 with TRBJ2-7; D is uncertain. V gave up 6 bases and J gave up 1 base, with 16 bases separating them. Germline CDR1 ENHRY, CDR2 SYGVKD. The CDR3 runs to 15 residues. DNA for the CDR3: TGTGCCATCAGCCCATTGGGCAGCATTTCCTACGAGCAGTACTTC. Protein sequence: CAISPLGSISYEQYF.

This rearrangement joins TRBV5-1 to TRBJ2-1, with 11 bases matching TRBD2. The CDR3 spans 20 residues. Germline trimming cut 4 bases from V and 0 bases from J; bases unmatched to any gene: 15. The germline gives CDR1 SGHRS, CDR2 YFSETQ. The CDR3 DNA follows: TGCGCCAGCAGCAGACCTCGACTAGCGGGGACCACTAGCTCCTACAATGAGCAGTTCTTC. Its translation is CASSRPRLAGTTSSYNEQFF.

The chain is built from TRBV18 and TRBJ2-7, with 10 bases identical to TRBD1. The CDR3 sequence is 14 residues long. Germline CDR1 and CDR2: KGHSH and LQKENI. Unmatched junction bases numbered 6, after V lost 7 bases and J lost 3 bases. CDR3 in amino acids: CASCTGTGVYEQYF. Here the CDR3 DNA reads TGTGCCAGCTGCACCGGGACAGGGGTCTACGAGCAGTACTTC.

This sequence joins TRBV4-3 and TRBJ1-6; the D is unclear. CDR1 is LGHNA and CDR2 is YSLEER in the germline V gene. The CDR3 length is 13 residues. The V end lost 0 bases, the J end lost 12 bases, and 9 bases lay between the germline ends. The CDR3 loop reads CASSQDTSVPLHF. CDR3 nucleotide sequence: TGCGCCAGCAGCCAAGATACATCTGTACCCCTCCACTTT.

The chain joins TRBV30 to TRBJ2-7, with TRBD2 identical over 14 bases. In germline, CDR1 is GTSNPN, CDR2 SVGIG (reference sequence). V lost 1 base, J lost 3 bases, and 8 bases stayed unmatched. This CDR3 contains 17 residues. DNA of the CDR3: TGTGCCTGGAGTGAGACTAGCGGGGGGGCCGATGACTACGAGCAGTACTTC. Its protein is CAWSETSGGADDYEQYF.

The chain combines TRBV5-5 with TRBJ1-2, with unresolved D. Germline loops: CDR1 SGHKS, CDR2 YYEKEE (reference sequence). V dropped 0 bases and J dropped 0 bases, with 9 bases sitting between them. The CDR3 extends over 15 amino acids. CDR3 residues: CASSLDLGANYGYTF. The DNA for the CDR3 is TGTGCCAGCAGCTTGGATCTGGGAGCTAACTATGGCTACACCTTC.

This chain joins TRBV5-5 and TRBJ2-7, with D unclear. Trimming removed 0 bases from V and 3 bases from J, with 13 bases in between. Germline lookup yields CDR1 SGHKS and CDR2 YYEKEE (reference sequence). The CDR3 is made up of 15 amino acids. CDR3 in amino acids: CASSLEGTNYYEQYF. The CDR3 DNA reads as TGTGCCAGCAGCTTGGAGGGAACAAACTACTACGAGCAGTACTTC. The full variable domain, rest sourced from reference TRBV5-5 and TRBJ2-7, is DAGVTQSPTHLIKTRGQQVTLRCSPISGHKSVSWYQQVLGQGPQFIFQYYEKEERGRGNFPDRFSARQFPNYSSELNVNALLLGDSALYLCASSLEGTNYYEQYFGPGTRLTVT.

The chain has TRBV3-1 (or the pseudogene TRBV3-2) and TRBJ1-2; weak D call: TRBD1 (5 bases). V was trimmed by 1 base and J by 9 bases, leaving 12 bases between them. CDR1 is LGHDT, CDR2 YNNKEL, per germline (reference sequence). This CDR3 has 13 amino acids. As DNA, the CDR3 is TGTGCCAGCAGCCAAGTTCAGGGCGAAAGCTACACCTTC. This sequence encodes CASSQVQGESYTF.

This chain connects TRBV28 to TRBJ2-5, with 10 bases matching TRBD1. The germline gives CDR1 MDHEN, CDR2 SYDVKM. The junction had 20 bases not matched to a gene; V was cut back by 6 bases and J by 4 bases. The CDR3 runs to 19 residues. Written as DNA, the CDR3 is TGTGCCAGCAGATATCACGTGGTTGGACAGGGGGGACAAGGAGAGACCCAGTACTTC. Amino acids: CASRYHVVGQGGQGETQYF.

The gene calls are TRBV10-3 and TRBJ1-1; 10 bases line up with TRBD1. The ends lost 4 bases at V and 4 bases at J; junction bases unmatched: 3. The CDR3 length is 14 residues. Germline values: CDR1 ENHRY, CDR2 SYGVKD. The DNA of the CDR3 is TGTGCCATCAGTGGGGGACAGGGGACCACTGAAGCTTTCTTT. Translated: CAISGGQGTTEAFF.

This clone is a singleton in its sample. The chain combines TRBV5-1 with TRBJ2-3; D remains ambiguous. The CDR3 is 16 residues long. Deletions cut 0 bases from V and 2 bases from J, with 13 bases between. Germline assignment: CDR1 SGHRS and CDR2 YFSETQ. DNA of the CDR3: TGCGCCAGCAGCTTGGCAGGACCCTCATCCACAGATACGCAGTATTTT. This gives the protein CASSLAGPSSTDTQYF.

This chain links TRBV18 with TRBJ2-1; D not certain. Germline CDR1 and CDR2: KGHSH and LQKENI. The CDR3 totals 11 residues. The V gene lost 1 base and the J gene lost 9 bases, with 4 bases spanning the gap. The CDR3 loop reads CASSPRAEQFF. The CDR3 DNA sequence: TGTGCCAGCTCACCACGGGCTGAGCAGTTCTTC.